This TCR beta chain is from a study of CD8+ T cells in alopecia areata. Overall study context: For the treated group, dosing was oral tofacitinib at 5 to 10 mg twice daily. The tofacitinib course ran for 6 to 18 months and was followed by 6 months off drug.

cDNA serving as the sequencing template came from extracted, reverse transcribed RNA. Here immunoSEQ multiplex PCR was the method, and the copy in TCRdb shows in-frame clones only, minus some. The sample yields some 180,000 clones, around 63% seen once. The CDR3 contains 13 residues. Unmatched junction bases numbered 6, after V lost 4 bases and J lost 5 bases. Germline CDR1 and CDR2: GTSNPN and SVGIG (reference sequence). Samples from alopecia areata patients were lesional scalp punch biopsies and peripheral blood. Specimen: CD4+ T cells sorted from blood, collected at week 0. This sequence originates from a human donor with alopecia areata. J is TRBJ1-2 and V is TRBV30; 8 bases fit TRBD1. The DNA of the CDR3 is TGTGCCTGGACCGGACAGGGAACGTATGGCTACACCTTC. Its translation: CAWTGQGTYGYTF.